This paragraph reports one T cell receptor beta chain. The data derive from a study of blood T cell repertoires in COVID-19. Study at large: From the United States, Italy and Spain came samples of acute and convalescent COVID-19. PBMCs, B-cell-depleted T cells, or T cells provided the cDNA or gDNA that made up the material.

The CDR3 loop spans 15 amino acids. In germline, CDR1 is MNHNY, CDR2 SVGAGI (reference sequence). The ends lost 4 bases at V and 2 bases at J; junction bases unmatched: 4. In the authors' workflow: The authors estimated nucleated cell counts from reference gene primer amplification. Libraries were prepared by immunoSEQ multiplex PCR; TCRdb keeps only in-frame clonotypes and omits some of them. V, J and clone size reflect that table, while D and trimming were determined from the DNA. The table includes a few hundred thousand clones, around 85% detected once. The receptor was isolated from a young woman with acute or convalescent COVID-19. The chain links TRBV6-6 to TRBJ2-5; 10 positions agree with TRBD1. The sequenced sample consisted of peripheral blood. The CDR3 coding sequence is TGTGCCAGCAGTTTGCCGGACAGGGGGCAAGAGACCCAGTACTTC. It is translated as CASSLPDRGQETQYF.